The 10 T cell receptor beta chains below all came from one sample that was sequenced in a study of metastatic and nonmetastatic thyroid tumors. All patients reached thyroid surgery having received no treatment beforehand. TCRdb redid the clone calls on the PCR reads using MiXCR. The sample shows 30,000 to 35,000 clones, about a fifth of them seen only once. What was sequenced was tumor tissue. The receptors derive from a male donor with papillary thyroid cancer or a benign thyroid nodule (not recorded which). Some clones in this sample may be carry-over from other donors' samples.

This clone came up many times. This CDR3 reads CASSETGRNEQFF. DNA for the CDR3: TGTGCCAGCAGTGAAACAGGGCGCAATGAGCAGTTCTTC. The chain links TRBV25-1 to TRBJ2-1; TRBD1 might be the D (6 bases). Trimming removed 2 bases from V and 6 bases from J, with 8 bases in between. Looked up from germline, CDR1 is MGHDK and CDR2 is SYGVNS. The CDR3 runs to 13 residues.

This clone was detected a few times. This may come from a read error, since a much larger clone is one base off. The chain couples TRBV5-6 to TRBJ2-6; D gene ambiguous. CDR1 and CDR2 from the germline V gene are SGHDT and YYEEEE. The CDR3 contains 15 residues. CDR3 protein: CASSSPEAGTNVLTF. CDR3 nucleotide sequence: TGTGCCAGCAGCTCGCCTGAGGCTGGGACCAACGTCCTGACTTTC. Full variable domain (outside the CDR3, taken from reference TRBV5-6 and TRBJ2-6): DAGVTQSPTHLIKTRGQQVTLRCSPKSGHDTVSWYQQALGQGPQFIFQYYEEEERQRGNFPDRFSGHQFPNYSSELNVNALLLGDSALYLCASSSPEAGTNVLTFGAGSRLTVL.

The table lists this clone with many counts. This chain joins TRBV29-1 and TRBJ2-7; TRBD1 is a possible D gene (5 bases). The germline V and J ends were trimmed by 2 bases and 0 bases, with 14 bases remaining between them. The CDR3 loop spans 15 amino acids. Germline V gene lookup returns CDR1 SQVTM and CDR2 ANQGSEA. The CDR3 region is CSVEPGSGSSYEQYF. In DNA, the CDR3 is TGCAGCGTTGAACCAGGGTCGGGCTCCTCCTACGAGCAGTACTTC.

This clone was observed at least ten times. The chain employs TRBV19 and TRBJ2-2, with D tentatively TRBD2 (6 bases). V was shortened by 7 bases and J by 0 bases, with 15 bases between the two germline ends. The CDR3 sequence is 16 residues long. Germline loops: CDR1 LNHDA, CDR2 SQIVND (reference sequence). The CDR3 sequence is CASTLTRAANTGELFF. CDR3 nucleotides: TGTGCCAGTACCCTGACTAGAGCTGCGAACACCGGGGAGCTGTTTTTT.

The table lists this clone with many counts. The chain recombines TRBV10-3 with TRBJ2-7, with TRBD2 matching 8 bases. V was pared by 3 bases and J by 5 bases, with 9 bases of the junction left unmatched. The CDR3 spans 15 residues. Germline lookup yields CDR1 ENHRY and CDR2 SYGVKD. The DNA for the CDR3 is TGTGCCATCAGTGAAGGTCCAGCGGGAGTTCACGAGCAGTACTTC. As protein: CAISEGPAGVHEQYF.

Ten or more counts support this clone. The chain couples TRBV7-9 to TRBJ2-7, with a possible D match to TRBD1 (6 bases). V dropped 1 base and J dropped 3 bases, with 13 bases sitting between them. The CDR3 consists of 15 residues. Germline CDR1 is SEHNR and CDR2 is FQNEAQ (reference sequence). CDR3 coding DNA: TGTGCCAGCAGCTTAGGGGACATGCCTGGCTACGAGCAGTACTTC. Translation gives CASSLGDMPGYEQYF.

As concerns this clone: The junction differs from germline at one of its ends, possibly a read error. The chain recombines TRBV5-1 with TRBJ2-7; 7 bases match TRBD1. CDR3 size: 13 residues. Germline values: CDR1 SGHRS, CDR2 YFSETQ. CDR3 sequence (DNA): TGCCCCAGCAGCTGGGGACAGACCTACGAGCAGTACTTC. Its translation is CPSSWGQTYEQYF.

This clone appeared a few times. This rearrangement joins TRBV10-2 to TRBJ2-1; D might be TRBD2 (6 bases). This CDR3 contains 16 residues. V dropped 7 bases and J dropped 6 bases, with 22 bases sitting between them. Looked up from germline, CDR1 is WSHSY and CDR2 is SAAADI. The CDR3 spells CASTGTAIADSNEQFF. The DNA for the CDR3 is TGCGCCAGCACCGGGACGGCGATAGCGGATAGCAATGAGCAGTTCTTC.

This sequence joins TRBV7-9 and TRBJ1-1; 8 bases are a match to TRBD1. CDR1 and CDR2 from the germline V gene are SEHNR and FQNEAQ (reference sequence). The length of the CDR3 is 14 residues. V lost 6 bases to trimming and J lost 0 bases; unmatched junction nucleotides: 3. The CDR3 DNA sequence: TGTGCCAGCAGTGACAGGGGCATGAACACTGAAGCTTTCTTT. Translated, it gives CASSDRGMNTEAFF.

This clone was picked up many times. A much bigger clone sits one base away, suggesting this may be a read error. Other DNA sequences within the sample encode an identical CDR3. The chain carries TRBV15 and TRBJ1-1; D is uncertain. The CDR3 is 16 residues long. The germline CDR1 and CDR2 sequences are LNHNV and YYDKDF (reference sequence). This chain's CDR3 is CATSRGSLLMNTEAFF. CDR3 DNA: TGTGCCACCAGCAGGGGAAGTCTACTTATGAACACTGAGGCTTTCTTT.